The 23 T cell receptor beta chains below were found in one sample sequenced in a study of blood T cell repertoires in COVID-19. The protocol was immunoSEQ multiplex PCR, while the TCRdb copy is restricted to in-frame clones and leaves out a portion. The profile shows about 400,000 clones, around nine tenths of them singletons. Sequenced: PBMCs or T cells enriched from blood (not recorded which). The receptors here all came from a woman aged 30 to 39 who had recovered from COVID-19.

This chain joins TRBV7-9 and TRBJ2-6; D not certain. CDR3 length equals 15 residues. CDR1 is SEHNR, CDR2 FQNEAQ, per germline (reference sequence). With 5 bases removed from V and 5 bases from J, the gap between germline ends came to 13 bases. The CDR3, as DNA: TGTGCCAGCAGCCTCAGTGGAGCCCGGGCCAACGTCCTGACTTTC. Its translation: CASSLSGARANVLTF.

This chain uses TRBV5-4 with TRBJ1-1; the D is unclear. Between the trimmed V and J ends, which lost 0 bases and 1 base, there was a span of 10 bases. Germline CDR1 reads SGHNT; CDR2 reads YYREEE (reference sequence). The CDR3 has 15 amino acids. CDR3 DNA sequence: TGTGCCAGCAGCTTGGGTGGGCTGGCGAACACTGAAGCTTTCTTT. Encoded protein: CASSLGGLANTEAFF.

This clone occurred once. The V and J genes are TRBV28 and TRBJ1-5; D is possibly TRBD1 (6 bases). CDR1 MDHEN and CDR2 SYDVKM come from the germline V gene. The V end lost 10 bases, the J end lost 4 bases, and 17 bases lay between the germline ends. The CDR3 extends over 14 amino acids. The CDR3 coding sequence is TGTGCCATTTCGACGGGACACATTAATCAGCCCCAGCATTTT. Translation: CAISTGHINQPQHF.

This chain uses TRBV3-1 (or the pseudogene TRBV3-2) with TRBJ1-3, with D maybe TRBD1 (5 bases). V shed 4 bases and J shed 1 base, with 11 bases lying between them. CDR3 length: 15 amino acids. Germline assignment: CDR1 LGHDT and CDR2 YNNKEL (reference sequence). In nucleotides, the CDR3 is TGTGCCAGCAGCCCTGGCAGGGCATCTGGAAACACCATATATTTT. Encoded protein: CASSPGRASGNTIYF.

V gene TRBV5-4 combines with J gene TRBJ2-7, with D possibly being TRBD2 (7 bases). Per the germline V gene, CDR1 is SGHNT and CDR2 is YYREEE (reference sequence). V was trimmed by 0 bases and J by 6 bases, leaving 10 bases between them. This CDR3 is 13 amino acids long. CDR3 DNA: TGTGCCAGCAGCTTGGCCGGGGGGCGCGAGCAGTACTTC. This codes for CASSLAGGREQYF. The full variable domain, completed using reference TRBV5-4 and TRBJ2-7, is ETGVTQSPTHLIKTRGQQVTLRCSSQSGHNTVSWYQQALGQGPQFIFQYYREEENGRGNFPPRFSGLQFPNYSSELNVNALELDDSALYLCASSLAGGREQYFGPGTRLTVT.

The gene calls are TRBV5-4 and TRBJ2-6; possible D gene TRBD1, 5 bases. Trimming took off 2 bases at V and 1 base at J, with 10 bases between the two ends. The CDR3 runs to 16 residues. In germline, CDR1 is SGHNT, CDR2 YYREEE (reference sequence). CDR3 coding DNA: TGTGCCAGCAGCTTCCAAAGGGGATCTGGGGCCAACGTCCTGACTTTC. This codes for CASSFQRGSGANVLTF.

The chain couples TRBV5-1 to TRBJ1-1; D possibly corresponds to TRBD1 (6 bases). The CDR3 length is 15 residues. Trimming removed 6 bases at V and 2 bases at J, with 17 bases between. Germline V gene lookup returns CDR1 SGHRS and CDR2 YFSETQ. CDR3 protein: CASTPDSYKNTEAFF. The CDR3 bases are TGCGCCAGCACTCCGGACAGTTATAAAAACACTGAAGCTTTCTTT.

This chain links TRBV4-2 with TRBJ1-1, with 9 bases fitting TRBD1. The germline V gene encodes CDR1 LGHNA and CDR2 YNFKEQ. The trim removed 3 bases at V and 2 bases at J, leaving 4 bases unmatched. The CDR3 runs to 15 residues. Written as DNA, the CDR3 is TGTGCCAGCAGCCAGTTACAGGGGGCTAACACTGAAGCTTTCTTT. As protein: CASSQLQGANTEAFF.

The chain couples TRBV28 to TRBJ2-7; TRBD2 matches at 12 bases. The length of the CDR3 is 13 residues. With 6 bases clipped from V and 6 bases from J, the junction kept 3 bases outside the gene matches. Germline V CDR1 and CDR2: MDHEN, SYDVKM. The CDR3 bases are TGTGCCAGCAGCGCTAGCGGGAGGGGCGAGCAGTACTTC. Amino acids: CASSASGRGEQYF.

The chain couples TRBV7-8 to TRBJ1-1; 11 bases line up with TRBD1. This CDR3 has 20 amino acids. J was trimmed by 4 bases and V by 4 bases; bases with no gene match: 20. Germline lookup yields CDR1 SGHVS and CDR2 FQNEAQ. CDR3 in DNA: TGTGCCAGCAGCTACTTTTTCACGATCGGACAGGGGGCAGGGGGCACTGAAGCTTTCTTT. Encoded protein: CASSYFFTIGQGAGGTEAFF.

The CDR3 loop reads CASSTNRGQSGELFF. CDR3 nucleotides: TGCGCCAGCAGCACGAACAGGGGGCAAAGCGGGGAGCTGTTTTTT. The rearrangement links TRBV5-1 to TRBJ2-2, with TRBD1 matching over 9 bases. The CDR3 extends over 15 amino acids. Trimming at V came to 4 bases and at J to 7 bases, leaving 8 bases not matched to a gene. The germline V gene has CDR1 SGHRS and CDR2 YFSETQ.

This clone was recorded only once. The gene calls are TRBV19 and TRBJ2-7; possible D gene TRBD2, 6 bases. The CDR3 sequence is 16 residues long. The germline V gene has CDR1 LNHDA and CDR2 SQIVND (reference sequence). V lost 3 bases and J lost 0, with 15 bases in between. The CDR3 here is CASSISGTGSSYEQYF. CDR3 bases: TGTGCCAGTAGTATCTCCGGGACTGGGAGCTCCTACGAGCAGTACTTC.

This rearrangement joins TRBV28 to TRBJ1-4, with D possibly being TRBD1 (5 bases). From germline, CDR1 is MDHEN and CDR2 SYDVKM. The CDR3 spans 14 residues. V dropped 5 bases and J dropped 8 bases, with 15 bases sitting between them. The CDR3 DNA reads as TGTGCCAGCAGTAGACAGTCCCTCCCCGAAAAACTGTTTTTT. Amino acids: CASSRQSLPEKLFF.

V is TRBV5-4 and J is TRBJ2-7; D not certain. V was shortened by 0 bases and J by 6 bases, with 13 bases between the two germline ends. CDR1 is SGHNT, CDR2 YYREEE, per germline (reference sequence). The CDR3 is 14 amino acids. CDR3 sequence: CASSLEQALGEQYF. CDR3 DNA: TGTGCCAGCAGCTTGGAGCAGGCTCTGGGCGAGCAGTACTTC.

The V call is TRBV5-6, the J call TRBJ2-3; TRBD2 matches at 14 bases. V trimming: 4 bases; J trimming: 3 bases; junction bases outside the gene matches: 10. Germline loops: CDR1 SGHDT, CDR2 YYEEEE. The CDR3 runs to 18 residues. The CDR3 DNA reads as TGTGCCAGCAGCAGGGGACTAGCGGGGGTGGTTCCTACAGATACGCAGTATTTT. Its translation: CASSRGLAGVVPTDTQYF.

This chain links TRBV19 with TRBJ1-2; no definite D call. The CDR3 extends over 12 amino acids. V was clipped by 5 bases and J by 7 bases, with 11 bases between them. Germline lookup yields CDR1 LNHDA and CDR2 SQIVND (reference sequence). The CDR3 sequence: CASSAYWSGYTF. The CDR3 coding sequence is TGTGCCAGTAGTGCCTATTGGAGTGGCTACACCTTC.

The chain couples TRBV3-1 (or the pseudogene TRBV3-2) to TRBJ1-5; D is uncertain. From germline, CDR1 is LGHDT and CDR2 YNNKEL (reference sequence). CDR3 length: 16 amino acids. Trimming took off 0 bases at V and 2 bases at J, with 11 bases between the two ends. CDR3 residues: CASSQDHRGGNQPQHF. The CDR3 DNA reads as TGTGCCAGCAGCCAAGATCACCGGGGAGGCAATCAGCCCCAGCATTTT.

The J gene is TRBJ2-7, the V gene TRBV29-1; 7 bases match TRBD1. V shed 6 bases and J 3 bases; nucleotides not matched to a gene: 8. This CDR3 has 13 residues. The germline V gene has CDR1 SQVTM and CDR2 ANQGSEA. CDR3 nucleotides: TGCAGCGTAAGGGACAGCAAAAGCTACGAGCAGTACTTC. This translates into CSVRDSKSYEQYF.

The chain employs TRBV12-5 and TRBJ1-5; perhaps TRBD1 as D (6 bases). The V and J ends lost 0 bases and 5 bases respectively, with 17 bases between them. Germline CDR1 LGHNT, CDR2 FRNRAP. This CDR3 is 17 amino acids long. This CDR3 reads CASGLVQGVRVHQPQHF. CDR3 nucleotides: TGTGCTAGTGGTTTGGTACAGGGAGTGAGAGTACATCAGCCCCAGCATTTT.

The chain uses TRBV5-8 and TRBJ1-2, with D perhaps matching TRBD1 (5 bases). V was pared by 6 bases and J by 3 bases, with 15 bases between. This CDR3 has 14 residues. The germline gives CDR1 SGHTS, CDR2 YDEGEE. CDR3: CASTRRGGHYGYTF. The CDR3 DNA sequence: TGTGCCAGCACCCGGCGGGGGGGACACTATGGCTACACCTTC.

Comment on this clone: A read error may produce the germline difference seen at one junction end. The V call is TRBV18, the J call TRBJ1-1; D is possibly TRBD1 (6 bases). CDR3 length: 16 amino acids. CDR1 is KGHSH, CDR2 LQKENI, per germline. The CDR3 DNA reads TGTGCCAGCTCTCAAGGGGGTGGACGACCGTTATTAGACGGGGATTTT. Residues: CASSQGGGRPLLDGDF.

The chain couples TRBV5-1 to TRBJ2-1, with 13 bases matching TRBD2. The CDR3 consists of 15 residues. Per germline, CDR1 SGHRS and CDR2 YFSETQ. The V gene end was trimmed by 4 bases and the J gene end by 7 bases; junction bases not matched to a gene: 5. CDR3 sequence (DNA): TGCGCCAGCAGCCGGACTAGCGGGAGTGGTAATGAGCAGTTCTTC. Its protein is CASSRTSGSGNEQFF.

This clone was seen once. The V call is TRBV5-5, the J call TRBJ1-5; D gene ambiguous. V dropped 3 bases and J dropped 1 base, with 11 bases sitting between them. The CDR3 is 15 amino acids. The germline V gene has CDR1 SGHKS and CDR2 YYEKEE (reference sequence). CDR3 in DNA: TGTGCCAGCAGCTGGGGAGGGCCAAGCAATCAGCCCCAGCATTTT. It specifies CASSWGGPSNQPQHF.